This passage covers 15 T cell receptor beta chains from one sample sequenced in a study. TCRdb re-derived calls from the RT-PCR reads in MiXCR, one entry per CDR3 protein. This table has about 680,000 distinct CDR3 sequences, over 12% appearing once. Input material: memory CD4+ T cells from blood. The receptor set was obtained from a female donor in good health, serving as a healthy control.

Worth noting for this clonotype: A much larger clone differs from this one at a single base, so this may be a read error. The chain recombines TRBV12-3 or TRBV12-4 with TRBJ2-2, with D perhaps assigned TRBD1 or TRBD2 (5 bases each). The ends were cut back, 7 bases at V and 7 bases at J, with 13 bases in the middle. The CDR3 consists of 13 residues. The DNA for the CDR3 is TGTGCCAGCAAGGGACCGGGAAGCGGGGAGCTGTTTTTT. It codes for CASKGPGSGELFF.

Notes on this clonotype: This sequence may be a read error, since a much larger clone differs from it by one base. The chain uses TRBV7-6 and TRBJ2-2; tentatively, D is TRBD2 (5 bases). This CDR3 comprises 13 residues. The germline gives CDR1 SGHVS, CDR2 FNYEAQ. V gave up 8 bases and J gave up 5 bases, with 12 bases separating them. The CDR3 nucleotides are TGTGCCAGCGGCAGGCCGGGGACCGGGGAGCTGTTTTTT. Its translation is CASGRPGTGELFF.

V and J are TRBV6-5 and TRBJ1-4; TRBD1 matches at 8 bases. The CDR3 consists of 14 residues. After removal of 6 bases from V and 7 bases from J, the junction contained 7 bases not matched to a gene. From germline, CDR1 is MNHEY and CDR2 SVGAGI. CDR3 region: CASRRTGKSEKLFF. As DNA, the CDR3 is TGTGCCAGCAGACGGACAGGGAAGAGTGAAAAACTGTTTTTT.

This CDR3 is CASTLAGALTTYEQYF. CDR3 nucleotide sequence: TGTGCCTCTACACTAGCGGGAGCGCTTACGACCTACGAGCAGTACTTC. This chain uses TRBV30 with TRBJ2-7; 11 bases align to TRBD2. Germline V gene lookup returns CDR1 GTSNPN and CDR2 SVGIG (reference sequence). The junction had 13 bases not matched to a gene; V was cut back by 7 bases and J by 2 bases. The CDR3 runs 16 residues.

There are many counts of this clonotype. This chain uses TRBV3-1 with TRBJ2-1; 8 bases agree with TRBD1. With 1 base clipped from V and 0 bases from J, the junction kept 8 bases outside the gene matches. Germline values: CDR1 LGHDT, CDR2 YNNKEL (reference sequence). The CDR3 runs 18 residues. The DNA of the CDR3 is TGTGCCAGCAGCCAAGCAAGACAGGGGAGACGCTCCTACAATGAGCAGTTCTTC. It yields the protein CASSQARQGRRSYNEQFF.

The chain carries TRBV20-1 and TRBJ2-3; a weak D match, TRBD2 (7 bases). The CDR3 extends over 15 amino acids. Germline V lookup: CDR1 DFQATT, CDR2 SNEGSKA (reference sequence). V was cut by 6 bases and J by 4 bases, with 20 bases left in between. This CDR3 reads CSALGAGDGADTQYF. In DNA form, the CDR3 reads TGCAGTGCGTTGGGGGCGGGAGATGGCGCAGATACGCAGTATTTT.

This clonotype was seen ten or more times. The rearrangement links TRBV12-3 or TRBV12-4 to TRBJ2-5; possible D gene TRBD2, 6 bases. CDR3 length equals 13 residues. V dropped 8 bases and J dropped 3 bases, with 13 bases sitting between them. CDR3 sequence: CASQGLAKETQYF. DNA for the CDR3: TGTGCCAGCCAAGGGCTAGCGAAAGAGACCCAGTACTTC.

The V and J genes are TRBV20-1 and TRBJ1-2, with D tentatively TRBD1 (6 bases). Looked up from germline, CDR1 is DFQATT and CDR2 is SNEGSKA (reference sequence). V was pared by 0 bases and J by 4 bases, with 12 bases between. The CDR3 sequence is 14 residues long. DNA of the CDR3: TGCAGTGCTAGAGATCCGGGGGGCGCCTATGGCTACACCTTC. It specifies CSARDPGGAYGYTF.

This clonotype was counted only a few times. V and J are TRBV5-1 and TRBJ1-1; 8 bases match TRBD1. CDR1 is SGHRS and CDR2 is YFSETQ in the germline V gene. The CDR3 has 17 amino acids. The V and J ends lost 4 bases and 4 bases, in that order; junction bases with no gene match: 15. The CDR3 DNA reads TGCGCCAGCAGCAACTCCGACAGGGGAGGTTGGGGCACTGAAGCTTTCTTT. Its protein is CASSNSDRGGWGTEAFF.

The table lists this clonotype with a few counts. This chain links TRBV13 with TRBJ2-3; D might be TRBD1 or TRBD2, each matching 5 bases. V was cut by 4 bases and J by 6 bases, with 17 bases left in between. In germline, CDR1 is PRHDT, CDR2 FYEKMQ (reference sequence). The CDR3 has 15 residues. The CDR3 nucleotides are TGTGCCAGCAGCTCTCAGGGAGCTAGCATTGATACGCAGTATTTT. Translation gives CASSSQGASIDTQYF. The full variable domain, with the rest looked up from reference TRBV13 and TRBJ2-3, is AAGVIQSPRHLIKEKRETATLKCYPIPRHDTVYWYQQGPGQDPQFLISFYEKMQSDKGSIPDRFSAQQFSDYHSELNMSSLELGDSALYFCASSSQGASIDTQYFGPGTRLTVL.

This clonotype was observed at least ten times. The genes are TRBV4-2 and TRBJ2-3; D perhaps matches TRBD2 (6 bases). V was clipped by 7 bases and J by 3 bases, with 17 bases between them. The germline CDR1 and CDR2 sequences are LGHNA and YNFKEQ. This CDR3 spans 15 amino acids. In DNA form, the CDR3 reads TGTGCCAGCAACCGAGCGGGTGGAGGGACAGATACGCAGTATTTT. It is translated as CASNRAGGGTDTQYF.

The sample holds a few counts of this clonotype. The rearrangement joins TRBV9 to TRBJ1-2; a weak D match, TRBD1 (5 bases). Trimming took off 0 bases at V and 7 bases at J, with 16 bases between the two ends. Germline values: CDR1 SGDLS, CDR2 YYNGEE. The CDR3 totals 15 residues. The CDR3 sequence: CASSVATAGPIGYTF. CDR3 nucleotide sequence: TGTGCCAGCAGCGTAGCTACAGCAGGGCCGATTGGCTACACCTTC.

Ten or more counts support this clonotype. This rearrangement joins TRBV5-5 to TRBJ1-6, with D tentatively TRBD1 (6 bases). The CDR3 contains 14 residues. Per germline, CDR1 SGHKS and CDR2 YYEKEE (reference sequence). The ends were cut back, 2 bases at V and 9 bases at J, with 12 bases in the middle. CDR3 region: CASSLWDTLSPLHF. CDR3 nucleotide sequence: TGTGCCAGCAGCTTATGGGACACACTTTCACCCCTCCACTTT.

This clonotype was found a few times. An end of the junction differs from the germline gene, which may be a read error. J is TRBJ2-3 and V is TRBV29-1; D might be TRBD2 (6 bases). The CDR3 is 12 amino acids. The germline CDR1 and CDR2 sequences are SQVTM and ANQGSEA. The CDR3 coding sequence is TGCAGCGTCGCTACTAGCACTGATACGCAGTATTTT. This codes for CSVATSTDTQYF.

The rearrangement links TRBV7-2 to TRBJ1-1; D uncertain. Looked up from germline, CDR1 is SGHTA and CDR2 is FQGNSA. The germline V and J ends were trimmed by 4 bases and 3 bases, with 12 bases remaining between them. CDR3 length: 14 residues. CDR3 residues: CASSYFVGDTEAFF. DNA of the CDR3: TGTGCCAGCAGCTATTTTGTGGGAGACACTGAAGCTTTCTTT.